These T cell receptor beta chains were read from a single sample in a study of T-cell reconstitution after alpha-beta-depleted transplantation in children. One entry per CDR3 protein results from TCRdb running MiXCR on the PCR reads. The sample gives 300,000 to 400,000 distinct CDR3 sequences, around 16% of which show up once; roughly 41% is in the top ten. Source: PBMCs, mostly from graft donor cells, taken 360 days after TCRalphabeta/CD19-depleted stem cell transplant. Every receptor here comes from a male patient between 2 and 15 years old who had a stem cell transplant for acute lymphoblastic leukemia, so the T cells may come from the graft donor. The CDR3 runs from the conserved cysteine through the conserved F or W. A D gene is named only where the DNA matches it firmly. Rows give clone size only sometimes, using once, few, many, or a class for an expanded clone.

clone_size d_call j_call v_call cdr3_nt cdr3_aa
- TRBD1 TRBJ1-2 TRBV20-1 TGCAGTGCTAGAGGTCCCGGGACAGATTCCCATGGCTACACCTTC CSARGPGTDSHGYTF
few TRBD2 TRBJ2-3 TRBV11-1 TGTGCCAGCAGCGGATGGCGGGGGGGCACAGATACGCAGTATTTT CASSGWRGGTDTQYF
few TRBD1 TRBJ2-1 TRBV7-9 TGTGCCAGCAGCCCACCCGGGACAGGGGGCAATGAGCAGTTCTTC CASSPPGTGGNEQFF
- - TRBJ2-3 TRBV10-1 TGCGCCAGCAGTGAGTTAGGGGTGACAGGCCTCACAGATACGCAGTATTTT CASSELGVTGLTDTQYF
many TRBD1 TRBJ1-2 TRBV9 TGTGCCAGCAGCGGTCCAAGGGGGCAGGTTCGCTATGGCTACACCTTC CASSGPRGQVRYGYTF
few TRBD1 TRBJ2-3 TRBV28 TGTGCCAGCAGTTCTCTTTTCCGGGACAGGGGGACAGATACGCAGTATTTT CASSSLFRDRGTDTQYF
once - TRBJ2-7 TRBV6-1 TGTGCCAGCATTCAAAACGGGCACTCCTACGAGCAGTACTTC CASIQNGHSYEQYF
few - TRBJ2-7 TRBV20-1 TGCAGTGCTACCCATCGGGACAATGCAATCCAATACGAGCAGTACTTC CSATHRDNAIQYEQYF
- TRBD2 TRBJ2-2 TRBV6-5 TGTGCCAGCAGTTACTCCTTCGGGGGGATAACCGGGGAGCTGTTTTTT CASSYSFGGITGELFF
few - TRBJ2-2 TRBV7-6 TGTGCCAGCAGCTTAGCTAGGTCGCGAGACAGGTCTGACGGGGAGCTGTTTTTT CASSLARSRDRSDGELFF
few - TRBJ2-1 TRBV4-1 TGCGCCAGCAGCCAAGGGTCCGGGGATTATGAGCAGTTCTTC CASSQGSGDYEQFF
- - TRBJ2-1 TRBV4-1 TGCGCCAGCAGCCAAGGCGCCACGGAGCAGTTCTTC CASSQGATEQFF
- - TRBJ2-2 TRBV10-3 TGTGCCATCAGTGTGATGACAGGAGAGCTGTTTTTT CAISVMTGELFF
- TRBD2 TRBJ2-7 TRBV5-6 TGTGCCAGCAGCCGGTTTGGGACTAGCGGAACCTACGAGCAGTACTTC CASSRFGTSGTYEQYF
few - TRBJ2-7 TRBV18 TGTGCCAGCTCACCCGAGGACACAGCCTACGAGCAGTACTTC CASSPEDTAYEQYF
- - TRBJ2-3 TRBV5-1 TGCGCCAGCAGCTCGAGCAGGACAACCACAGATACGCAGTATTTT CASSSSRTTTDTQYF
- - TRBJ2-7 TRBV25-1 TGTGCCAGCAGTGAATATGGTTCCCGCGACTACGAGCAGTACTTC CASSEYGSRDYEQYF
few - TRBJ2-1 TRBV6-1 TGTGCCAGCAACCCCGGACGAAGCTCCTACAATGAGCAGTTCTTC CASNPGRSSYNEQFF
- - TRBJ2-1 TRBV11-1 TGTGCCAGCAGCTTACAACCGCCCCTTGTCGTCAGCCGTTCTATCAATGAGCAGTTCTTC CASSLQPPLVVSRSINEQFF
- TRBD1 TRBJ1-5 TRBV7-3 TGTGCCAGCAGCTTCCGGGACAGGGACGGGAGCAATCAGCCCCAGCATTTT CASSFRDRDGSNQPQHF
many TRBD2 TRBJ2-1 TRBV20-1 TGCAGTGCTAGACCCACTAGCGGGTATAACAATGAGCAGTTCTTC CSARPTSGYNNEQFF
- - TRBJ2-5 TRBV6-2/TRBV6-3 TGTGCCAGCAGGCGGACAAGAGAGACCCAGTACTTC CASRRTRETQYF
few - TRBJ1-2 TRBV29-1 TGCAGCGTTGAAGATCAGGGTGCGGGCTACACCTTC CSVEDQGAGYTF
few TRBD1 TRBJ2-7 TRBV10-2 TGCGCCAGCATAGGGCAGGGGGCTAGGAAGAGCTCCTACGAGCAGTACTTC CASIGQGARKSSYEQYF
few - TRBJ2-5 TRBV4-2 TGTGCCAGCAGCCAAGATTTGGGGGAGGTCGTGACCCAGTACTTC CASSQDLGEVVTQYF
few - TRBJ1-2 TRBV6-1 TGTGCCAGCACCCCGGAGGGGAGTTATGGCTACACCTTC CASTPEGSYGYTF
- - TRBJ1-4 TRBV5-1 TGCGCCAGCAGCGACACCGACGGGGGGAAACTGTTTTTT CASSDTDGGKLFF
- - TRBJ2-7 TRBV11-2 TGTGCCAGCAGCTTAGTAACAGGGATCGAGCAGTACTTC CASSLVTGIEQYF
many - TRBJ2-7 TRBV5-1 TGCGCCAGCAGCTCCTATGCGACATCCAACTACGAGCAGTACTTC CASSSYATSNYEQYF
- - TRBJ1-1 TRBV7-9 TGTGCCAGCAGCTTACAGGCCGTGAACACTGAAGCTTTCTTT CASSLQAVNTEAFF
few - TRBJ2-1 TRBV4-1 TGCGCCAGCAGCCAAGGTGGCCAGGTGGGCAATGAGCAGTTCTTC CASSQGGQVGNEQFF
few TRBD2 TRBJ2-7 TRBV20-1 TGCAGTGCTAGAGATAGCGGGAGGGCCCTCTACGAGCAGTACTTC CSARDSGRALYEQYF
- - TRBJ1-5 TRBV28 TGTGCCAGCAGTTACTTCTATCAGCCCCAGCATTTT CASSYFYQPQHF
few TRBD1 TRBJ2-1 TRBV25-1 TGTGCCAGCAGTGTTGGGACAGGGACCTACAATGAGCAGTTCTTC CASSVGTGTYNEQFF
- - TRBJ2-7 TRBV12-3/TRBV12-4 TGTGCCAGCAGTCTAACAATTGGGTCCTACGAGCAGTACTTC CASSLTIGSYEQYF
once - TRBJ2-7 TRBV20-1 TGCAGTGCTAGAGTCTTCGGGCAGGGTTCCACTAAGCCATACTTCTCCTACGAGCAGTACTTC CSARVFGQGSTKPYFSYEQYF
- - TRBJ2-2 TRBV4-3 TGCGCCAGCAGCCAAGAGGTAATAGCGGATTTAATCCTGAACACCGGGGAGCTGTTTTTT CASSQEVIADLILNTGELFF
few - TRBJ2-1 TRBV29-1 TGCAGCGTTGAAGGGGAATCCTACAATGAGCAGTTCTTC CSVEGESYNEQFF
- TRBD1 TRBJ1-5 TRBV10-3 TGTGCCATCAGGGGGGACAGGGGAGGAAATCAGCCCCAGCATTTT CAIRGDRGGNQPQHF
- - TRBJ2-2 TRBV5-1 TGCGCCAGCAGCTTGGATGGGCACGGCGGGGAGCTGTTTTTT CASSLDGHGGELFF
- - TRBJ1-1 TRBV2 TGTGCCAGCAGTGAAGCGCTGACGAGTTTGAACACTGAAGCTTTCTTT CASSEALTSLNTEAFF
- TRBD2 TRBJ2-7 TRBV28 TGTGCCAGCAGTCCCCCCCCGGGACTAGCGGGAGGGCCTTACGAGCAGTACTTC CASSPPPGLAGGPYEQYF
- - TRBJ1-5 TRBV20-1 TGCAGTGCAGATCGAGACAGTCCCAATCAGCCCCAGCATTTT CSADRDSPNQPQHF
few - TRBJ2-7 TRBV4-1 TGCGCCAGCAGCCACCCGGGTTCCTACGAGCAGTACTTC CASSHPGSYEQYF
few TRBD2 TRBJ2-1 TRBV6-1 TGTGCCAGCAGTCCGGGACTAGCGGTACTTAATGAGCAGTTCTTC CASSPGLAVLNEQFF
many - TRBJ2-7 TRBV28 TGTGCCAGCAGCCCCACGGGGCGCTCCTACGAGCAGTACTTC CASSPTGRSYEQYF
few - TRBJ2-2 TRBV11-1 TGTGCCAGCAGCCTTCTACCCGGAGGGGTAGACTGGCGGGCCGGGGAGCTGTTTTTT CASSLLPGGVDWRAGELFF
few - TRBJ2-7 TRBV5-1 TGCGCCAGCAGCTTGGACCTACGATCCTACGAGCAGTACTTC CASSLDLRSYEQYF
many - TRBJ2-7 TRBV20-1 TGCAGTGCTAGAAATCCGGGGGCCCCCTACGAGCAGTACTTC CSARNPGAPYEQYF
- - TRBJ1-3 TRBV10-3 TGTGCCATCAGTGAGGAGGCCCCTGGAAACACCATATATTTT CAISEEAPGNTIYF
few - TRBJ2-3 TRBV7-9 TGTGCCAGCAGCAAGACCTCAGATACGCAGTATTTT CASSKTSDTQYF
few - TRBJ2-3 TRBV14 TGTGCCAGCAGCCAAGTACAAGGCTCCGTCTACACAGATACGCAGTATTTT CASSQVQGSVYTDTQYF
few - TRBJ2-3 TRBV10-3 TGTGCCATCAGTGAGTGGAGAGATACGCAGTATTTT CAISEWRDTQYF
few TRBD2 TRBJ2-7 TRBV28 TGTGCCAGCAGTACGACGACTAGCCAGTATACCTACGAGCAGTACTTC CASSTTTSQYTYEQYF
- TRBD2 TRBJ2-1 TRBV11-1 TGTGCCAGCAGCTTTGCTGCTAGCGGGGACTACAATGAGCATTTCTTC CASSFAASGDYNEHFF
few - TRBJ2-2 TRBV28 TGTGCCAGCAGGGTAGGGGGTTCCGGGGAGCTGTTTTTT CASRVGGSGELFF